This passage covers 7 T cell receptor beta chains from one sample sequenced in a study of T cells in Graves' hyperthyroidism and ophthalmopathy. TCR beta CDR3 regions were amplified from RNA transcripts. HTBI primers were used for first-round RT-PCR of the TCR CDR3. TCRdb reanalysed the multiplex PCR reads using MiXCR and keeps one entry per CDR3 protein. The sample consists of about 610,000 distinct CDR3 sequences, approximately 15% of them appearing once. The sequenced material came from blood. These receptors were collected from a middle-aged woman with Graves' ophthalmopathy.

Worth noting for this clonotype: A much larger clone lies a single base off, so this may be a read error. V is TRBV7-2 and J is TRBJ1-1; TRBD1 matches at 8 bases. The CDR3 runs to 12 residues. The V segment lost 5 bases and the J segment 9 bases; nucleotides outside the gene matches: 5. Germline assignment: CDR1 SGHTA and CDR2 FQGNSA. CDR3 coding DNA: TGTGCCAGCAGCCTGGACAGGGTAAAAGCTTTCTTT. This codes for CASSLDRVKAFF.

This clonotype was counted at least ten times. The rearrangement uses TRBV28 and TRBJ1-1; D call uncertain. The CDR3 runs 14 residues. V gave up 6 bases and J gave up 0 bases, with 11 bases separating them. Germline V gene lookup returns CDR1 MDHEN and CDR2 SYDVKM. In DNA form, the CDR3 reads TGTGCCAGCAGCGTCTGGGGTATGAACACTGAAGCTTTCTTT. Encoded protein: CASSVWGMNTEAFF.

The V call is TRBV20-1, the J call TRBJ2-4, with D possibly being TRBD2 (6 bases). The ends were cut back, 3 bases at V and 2 bases at J, with 14 bases in the middle. Germline CDR1 reads DFQATT; CDR2 reads SNEGSKA (reference sequence). The CDR3 consists of 15 residues. Here the CDR3 DNA reads TGCAGTGCTAGGCTTCTAGCGCCGTCCAAAAACATTCAGTACTTC. This encodes CSARLLAPSKNIQYF.

The chain is built from TRBV7-9 and TRBJ2-3; TRBD1 matches 8 bases. This CDR3 has 16 residues. The V gene end was trimmed by 5 bases and the J gene end by 4 bases; junction bases not matched to a gene: 11. Looked up from germline, CDR1 is SEHNR and CDR2 is FQNEAQ (reference sequence). The CDR3 is CASSQTGTGWADTQYF. CDR3 bases: TGTGCCAGCAGCCAGACCGGGACAGGCTGGGCAGATACGCAGTATTTT.

This clonotype was observed many times. The chain employs TRBV28 and TRBJ1-4, with 9 bases lining up with TRBD1. The J segment lost 8 bases and the V segment lost 1 base, leaving 5 bases of the junction unmatched. CDR3 length: 15 residues. Germline values: CDR1 MDHEN, CDR2 SYDVKM. CDR3 sequence reads: CASSLSGTGNEKLFF. For the CDR3, the DNA is TGTGCCAGCAGTTTATCCGGGACAGGGAACGAAAAACTGTTTTTT. The whole variable domain, filled in from reference TRBV28 and TRBJ1-4, reads DVKVTQSSRYLVKRTGEKVFLECVQDMDHENMFWYRQDPGLGLRLIYFSYDVKMKEKGDIPEGYSVSREKKERFSLILESASTNQTSMYLCASSLSGTGNEKLFFGSGTQLSVL.

The table lists this clonotype with many counts. The chain couples TRBV6-6 to TRBJ1-1; no clear D gene. The CDR3 is 14 amino acids. Germline assignment: CDR1 MNHNY and CDR2 SVGAGI (reference sequence). Trimming pared 0 bases from V and 8 bases from J, leaving 13 bases between. DNA for the CDR3: TGTGCCAGCAGTTACTCGCGTTCGGCTCAAGAAGCTTTCTTT. Its protein is CASSYSRSAQEAFF.

V and J are TRBV19 and TRBJ1-3; D possibly corresponds to TRBD1 (5 bases). V was pared by 9 bases and J by 4 bases, with 7 bases between. Germline loops: CDR1 LNHDA, CDR2 SQIVND (reference sequence). The CDR3 is 11 residues long. The CDR3 region is CASPGGNTIYF. The CDR3 DNA follows: TGTGCCAGCCCAGGGGGAAACACCATATATTTT.